One sample yielded the 12 T cell receptor beta chains listed below, sequenced in a study of OX40 agonist ivuxolimab in advanced cancers. Using immunoSEQ multiplex PCR, the repertoire was profiled, and TCRdb retains in-frame clones only, with some absent. In the table there are under 70,000 clones, around 86% of which are singletons. The input for sequencing was CD4+ or CD8+ T cells sorted from blood, taken in a trial of the OX40 agonist ivuxolimab. These receptors all stem from an adult with an advanced solid tumor such as melanoma, head and neck, liver or kidney cancer.

The V and J genes are TRBV29-1 and TRBJ2-1, with TRBD1 identical over 7 bases. Germline loops: CDR1 SQVTM, CDR2 ANQGSEA. V lost 5 bases, J lost 4 bases, and 8 bases stayed unmatched. The CDR3 loop spans 14 amino acids. The CDR3: CSVSPGQPYNEQFF. The CDR3 nucleotides are TGCAGCGTTAGTCCGGGACAGCCTTACAATGAGCAGTTCTTC.

The rearrangement links TRBV6-5 to TRBJ2-2; 9 positions match TRBD1. J lost 3 bases, V lost 8 bases, and 7 bases had no gene match. CDR1 and CDR2 from the germline V gene are MNHEY and SVGAGI. The CDR3 runs 15 residues. The CDR3 DNA is TGTGCCAGCCGAAAGGGGGACAGGGACACCGGGGAGCTGTTTTTT. The encoded protein is CASRKGDRDTGELFF.

The rearrangement uses TRBV7-2 and TRBJ2-7; tentatively, D is TRBD2 (6 bases). The CDR3 consists of 15 residues. The V end was cut by 0 bases, the J end by 9 bases, with 18 bases between. Germline lookup yields CDR1 SGHTA and CDR2 FQGNSA. The CDR3 coding sequence is TGTGCCAGCAGCTTAGCCCCGGGACTTGCTGTTGGGCAGTACTTC. Translated, it gives CASSLAPGLAVGQYF.

This chain links TRBV29-1 with TRBJ2-2, with a tentative D call TRBD2 (5 bases). With 5 bases removed from V and 3 bases from J, the gap between germline ends came to 16 bases. The CDR3 runs 15 residues. CDR1 is SQVTM and CDR2 is ANQGSEA in the germline V gene. The CDR3 DNA sequence: TGCAGCGTTCCCCGGCAGGTGGGAGACACCGGGGAGCTGTTTTTT. It codes for CSVPRQVGDTGELFF.

The chain is built from TRBV7-3 and TRBJ2-3; the D gene is possibly TRBD1 (6 bases). Per the germline V gene, CDR1 is SGHTA and CDR2 is FQGTGA. The CDR3 sequence is 15 residues long. Trimming took off 0 bases at V and 3 bases at J, with 10 bases between the two ends. DNA of the CDR3: TGTGCCAGCAGCTTAACGGGTCAGGGGACAGATACGCAGTATTTT. Encoded protein: CASSLTGQGTDTQYF.

The rearrangement links TRBV10-3 to TRBJ1-2, with 9 nucleotides matching TRBD1. Unmatched junction bases numbered 5, after V lost 6 bases and J lost 0 bases. The germline CDR1 and CDR2 sequences are ENHRY and SYGVKD. The CDR3 length is 15 residues. The CDR3 nucleotides are TGTGCCATCAGCCTCAGACAGGGGGCTAACTATGGCTACACCTTC. Translated, it gives CAISLRQGANYGYTF.

The V call is TRBV11-3, the J call TRBJ2-3, with a tentative D call TRBD2 (5 bases). Germline-derived CDR1 and CDR2 are SGHNT and YENEEA. This CDR3 region has 13 residues. The germline V and J ends were trimmed by 2 bases and 6 bases, with 9 bases remaining between them. The CDR3, as DNA: TGTGCCAGCAGCTTATGGAGAGGGGATACGCAGTATTTT. Translation gives CASSLWRGDTQYF. The full variable domain, completed using reference TRBV11-3 and TRBJ2-3, is EAGVVQSPRYKIIEKKQPVAFWCNPISGHNTLYWYLQNLGQGPELLIRYENEEAVDDSQLPKDRFSAERLKGVDSTLKIQPAELGDSAVYLCASSLWRGDTQYFGPGTRLTVL.

The chain employs TRBV28 and TRBJ2-1; D is uncertain. The CDR3 length is 11 residues. Between the trimmed V and J ends, which lost 7 bases and 7 bases, there was a span of 8 bases. CDR1 MDHEN and CDR2 SYDVKM come from the germline V gene. The CDR3 here is CASTDRNEQFF. In DNA form, the CDR3 reads TGTGCCAGCACCGATAGGAATGAGCAGTTCTTC.

The chain couples TRBV18 to TRBJ1-3; 8 bases are a match to TRBD1. Looked up from germline, CDR1 is KGHSH and CDR2 is LQKENI. Unmatched junction bases numbered 4, after V lost 3 bases and J lost 3 bases. The CDR3 spans 15 residues. DNA of the CDR3: TGTGCCAGCTCACCTGTGACAGGGGATGGAAACACCATATATTTT. It yields the protein CASSPVTGDGNTIYF.

V usage is TRBV28 and J usage is TRBJ1-3; D is unclear. Germline V lookup: CDR1 MDHEN, CDR2 SYDVKM. The V and J ends lost 5 bases and 1 base respectively, with 6 bases between them. The CDR3 runs to 13 residues. The CDR3, as DNA: TGTGCCAGCAGTCAGGAGTCTGGAAACACCATATATTTT. Protein sequence: CASSQESGNTIYF.

This sequence joins TRBV19 and TRBJ2-5; D is uncertain. The V and J ends lost 6 bases and 5 bases respectively, with 13 bases between them. The CDR3 runs to 13 residues. Per the germline V gene, CDR1 is LNHDA and CDR2 is SQIVND (reference sequence). This CDR3 reads CASRRVGSETQYF. Here the CDR3 DNA reads TGTGCCAGTAGAAGGGTAGGATCGGAGACCCAGTACTTC.

The chain combines TRBV27 with TRBJ2-7; D not resolved. With 5 bases removed from V and 2 bases from J, the gap between germline ends came to 10 bases. This CDR3 has 13 amino acids. Germline CDR1 MNHEY, CDR2 SMNVEV (reference sequence). The CDR3 sequence is CASSPRYPYEQYF. CDR3 in DNA: TGTGCCAGCAGTCCGAGATATCCCTACGAGCAGTACTTC.